This is a list of T cell receptor beta chains from one sample in a study of T-cell reconstitution after alpha-beta-depleted transplantation in children. MiXCR was run by TCRdb on the PCR reads, yielding one entry per CDR3 protein. The sample lists 700,000 to 950,000 distinct CDR3 sequences, less than 20% occurring once. Source: PBMCs, mostly from graft donor cells, taken 360 days after TCRalphabeta/CD19-depleted stem cell transplant. The receptors derive from a male patient younger than 18 who had a stem cell transplant for acute lymphoblastic leukemia, so the T cells may come from the graft donor. Each CDR3 is given with its conserved first and last residue. The order of the fields is D gene, V gene, clone size, J gene, CDR3 DNA, CDR3 protein. A D gene is named only where the DNA matches it firmly. Only part of the rows carry a size: once, few, many, or a class if the clone is expanded.

>-|TRBV7-2|-|TRBJ2-2
TGTGCCAGCAGCTATACCGGGACCACCACCGGGGAGCTGTTTTTT
CASSYTGTTTGELFF
>TRBD2|TRBV7-9|-|TRBJ2-3
TGTGCCAGCAGCTCTACCCGACTAGCGGGAAAGATCGCATCTAGCACAGATACGCAGTATTTT
CASSSTRLAGKIASSTDTQYF
>-|TRBV20-1|few|TRBJ1-2
TGCAGTGCCAGAGCAGCGAACTATGGCTACACCTTC
CSARAANYGYTF
>-|TRBV12-3/TRBV12-4|-|TRBJ2-3
TGTGCCATACAGCGGACCACTAGCACAGATACGCAGTATTTT
CAIQRTTSTDTQYF
>TRBD2|TRBV20-1|many|TRBJ2-7
TGCAGTGCTAGCGACCTAGCGGGAGGGTTCGAGCAGTACTTC
CSASDLAGGFEQYF
>-|TRBV11-1|-|TRBJ2-1
TGTGCCAGCAGCTTAGTATTCTGGCAGGGACCCCGGGAGTCAGGTGTAAGGGAGCAGTTCTTC
CASSLVFWQGPRESGVREQFF
>TRBD1|TRBV7-6|many|TRBJ1-1
TGTGCCAGCAGCTTCCAGGGGGGAGGATCTGAAGCTTTCTTT
CASSFQGGGSEAFF
>TRBD2|TRBV12-3/TRBV12-4|-|TRBJ2-7
TGTGCCAGCAGTTTAGCAGTAGCGGGACCCTACGAGCAGTACTTC
CASSLAVAGPYEQYF
>TRBD1|TRBV10-2|many|TRBJ2-3
TGCGCCAGCAGTCCGGGACAGGGGTTGCAGTATTTT
CASSPGQGLQYF
>-|TRBV14|-|TRBJ2-5
TGTGCCAGCAGCCCCCGGATAGAAGAGACCCAGTACTTC
CASSPRIEETQYF
>-|TRBV6-2/TRBV6-3|-|TRBJ2-2
TGTGCCAGCAACACACTCCGCCCTGGACGCCAAGGAATACCGAACACCGGGGAGCTGTTTTTT
CASNTLRPGRQGIPNTGELFF
>-|TRBV29-1|-|TRBJ2-7
TGCAGCGTTGAAGATCCGGAGGGATCCACCTACGAGCAGTACTTC
CSVEDPEGSTYEQYF
>TRBD2|TRBV5-1|few|TRBJ2-5
TGCGCCAGCAGCCCCTTAGCGGGAGGGAGAGAGACCCAGTACTTC
CASSPLAGGRETQYF
>-|TRBV12-3/TRBV12-4|few|TRBJ2-3
TGTGCCAGCAGTTTACTATACACGACAGATACGCAGTATTTT
CASSLLYTTDTQYF
>-|TRBV2|few|TRBJ2-1
TGTGCCAGCAGTGACGAACTAGCCGGACAGTTCTTC
CASSDELAGQFF
>-|TRBV6-1|few|TRBJ1-2
TGTGCCAGCAGCCCCCTAATCTCGGATTACAGTGGCTACACCTTC
CASSPLISDYSGYTF
>-|TRBV2|few|TRBJ2-3
TGTGCCAGCAGTGAAACCACCACAGATACGCAGTATTTT
CASSETTTDTQYF
>-|TRBV6-1|few|TRBJ1-1
TGTGCCAGCAGTGAAAACGCCAACAGCTACACTGAAGCTTTCTTT
CASSENANSYTEAFF
>TRBD2|TRBV12-3/TRBV12-4|few|TRBJ2-7
TGTGCCAGCAGTTTTCTAGCGGCCGCAGGGCAGTACTTC
CASSFLAAAGQYF
>-|TRBV19|few|TRBJ2-3
TGTGCCAGTAAGCCCAGCGGGAGCACAGATACGCAGTATTTT
CASKPSGSTDTQYF
>TRBD1|TRBV12-3/TRBV12-4|few|TRBJ2-7
TGTGCCAGCAGTTCACAGGGGGCGGGGGAGCAGTACTTC
CASSSQGAGEQYF
>-|TRBV18|few|TRBJ2-1
TGTGCCAGCTCACCTCAACAGGACAATGAGCAGTTCTTC
CASSPQQDNEQFF
>TRBD2|TRBV7-3|-|TRBJ2-3
TGTGCCAGCAGCCGAAGGCCAGCGGGAGAATCAGATACGCAGTATTTT
CASSRRPAGESDTQYF
>-|TRBV4-2|few|TRBJ2-1
TGTGCCAGCAGCCAAGATCTGCTAGCTTCAGCCTACAATGAGCAGTTCTTC
CASSQDLLASAYNEQFF